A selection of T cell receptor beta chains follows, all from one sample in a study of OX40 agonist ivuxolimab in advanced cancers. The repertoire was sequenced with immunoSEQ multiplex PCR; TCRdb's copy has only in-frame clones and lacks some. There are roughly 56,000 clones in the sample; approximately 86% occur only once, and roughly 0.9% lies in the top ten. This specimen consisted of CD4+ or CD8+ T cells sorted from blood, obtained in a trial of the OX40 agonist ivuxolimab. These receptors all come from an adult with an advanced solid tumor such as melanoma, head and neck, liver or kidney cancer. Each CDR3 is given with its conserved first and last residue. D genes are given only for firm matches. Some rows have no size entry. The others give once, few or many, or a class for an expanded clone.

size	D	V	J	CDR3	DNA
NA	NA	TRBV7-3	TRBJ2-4	CASSLTGAKNIQYF	TGTGCCAGCAGCTTAACGGGGGCCAAAAACATTCAGTACTTC
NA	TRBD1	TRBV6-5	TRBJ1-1	CASSRTGITEAFF	TGTGCCAGCAGCCGGACAGGGATCACTGAAGCTTTCTTT
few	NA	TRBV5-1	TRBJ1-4	CASSLDLETDTTNEKLFF	TGCGCCAGCAGCTTGGACCTCGAGACAGATACAACTAATGAAAAACTGTTTTTT
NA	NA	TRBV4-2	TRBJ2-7	CASSQDRTVSYEQYF	TGTGCCAGCAGCCAAGATCGGACAGTCTCCTACGAGCAGTACTTC
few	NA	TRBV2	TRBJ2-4	CASSEGGAKNIQYF	TGTGCCAGCAGTGAAGGGGGAGCTAAAAACATTCAGTACTTC
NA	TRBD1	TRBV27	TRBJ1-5	CASRLGTGGTSSNQPQHF	TGTGCCAGCAGACTTGGGACAGGGGGTACCTCTAGCAATCAGCCCCAGCATTTT
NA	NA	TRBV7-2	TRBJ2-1	CASSLGQGGNEQFF	TGTGCCAGCAGCTTAGGCCAGGGGGGGAATGAGCAGTTCTTC
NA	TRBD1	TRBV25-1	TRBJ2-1	CASSSNDRGNEQFF	TGTGCCAGCAGTTCGAACGACAGGGGGAATGAGCAGTTCTTC
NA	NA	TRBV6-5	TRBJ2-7	CASSYSQEYEQYF	TGTGCCAGCAGTTACTCGCAGGAGTACGAGCAGTACTTC
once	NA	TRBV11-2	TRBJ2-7	CASSLGQAEEQYF	TGTGCCAGCAGCTTAGGACAGGCGGAGGAGCAGTACTTC
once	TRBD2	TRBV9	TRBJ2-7	CASSEAGTSGTYEQYF	TGTGCCAGCAGCGAGGCCGGGACTAGCGGGACCTACGAGCAGTACTTC
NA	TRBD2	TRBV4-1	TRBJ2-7	CASSQDRSGGGYEQYF	TGCGCCAGCAGCCAAGATAGGAGCGGGGGCGGATACGAGCAGTACTTC
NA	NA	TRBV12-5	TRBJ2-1	CASGYGSADEQFF	TGTGCTAGTGGTTATGGTAGCGCGGATGAGCAGTTCTTC
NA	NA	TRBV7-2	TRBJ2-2	CASSQEGASGELFF	TGTGCCAGCAGTCAAGAGGGAGCATCCGGGGAGCTGTTTTTT
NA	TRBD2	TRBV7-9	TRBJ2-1	CASSLPTSGRARGPNEQFF	TGTGCCAGCAGCCTACCGACTAGCGGGAGGGCTCGGGGACCCAATGAGCAGTTCTTC
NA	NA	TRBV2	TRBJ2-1	CASQSDTIYNEQFF	TGTGCCAGCCAATCGGACACCATCTACAATGAGCAGTTCTTC
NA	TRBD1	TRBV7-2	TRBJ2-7	CASSGQGAYEQYF	TGTGCCAGCAGCGGACAGGGCGCCTACGAGCAGTACTTC
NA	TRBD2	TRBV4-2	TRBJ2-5	CASSQAGTSGGALETQYF	TGTGCCAGCAGCCAAGCCGGGACTAGCGGGGGGGCCTTGGAGACCCAGTACTTC
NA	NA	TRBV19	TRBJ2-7	CASSIQAPRGEQYF	TGTGCCAGTAGTATACAGGCTCCTCGGGGAGAGCAGTACTTC
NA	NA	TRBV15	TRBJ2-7	CATSRDGVGGPPYEQYF	TGTGCCACCAGCAGAGATGGAGTCGGGGGGCCCCCCTACGAGCAGTACTTC
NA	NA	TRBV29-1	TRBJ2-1	CSVSEFYNEQFF	TGCAGCGTTTCCGAGTTCTACAATGAGCAGTTCTTC
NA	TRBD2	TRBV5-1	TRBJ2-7	CASRTSGGAYEQYF	TGCGCCAGCAGGACTAGCGGGGGGGCCTACGAGCAGTACTTC
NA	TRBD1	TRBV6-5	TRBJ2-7	CASRAWDSTYEQYF	TGTGCCAGCAGGGCTTGGGACAGTACCTACGAGCAGTACTTC
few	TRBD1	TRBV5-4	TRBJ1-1	CASSRGQGVVEAFF	TGTGCCAGCAGCAGGGGACAGGGGGTGGTTGAAGCTTTCTTT
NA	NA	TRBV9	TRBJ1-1	CASSPNSVRGFMNTEAFF	TGTGCCAGCAGCCCAAACTCGGTCCGGGGCTTTATGAACACTGAAGCTTTCTTT
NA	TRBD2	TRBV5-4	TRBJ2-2	CASSQSGAAVGELFF	TGTGCCAGCAGCCAAAGCGGGGCGGCGGTAGGGGAGCTGTTTTTT
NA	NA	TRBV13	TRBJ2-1	CASSLVARFGSYNEQFF	TGTGCCAGCAGCTTGGTAGCTAGATTTGGCTCCTACAATGAGCAGTTCTTC
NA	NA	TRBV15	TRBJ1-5	CATSRRQRNQPQHF	TGTGCCACCAGCAGAAGACAGCGCAATCAGCCCCAGCATTTT
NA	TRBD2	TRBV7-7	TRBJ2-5	CASSSTSGGAVETQYF	TGTGCCAGCAGCTCAACTAGCGGGGGGGCCGTGGAGACCCAGTACTTC
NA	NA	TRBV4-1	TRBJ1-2	CASSPTGLSGYTF	TGCGCCAGCAGCCCGACAGGATTGTCTGGCTACACCTTC
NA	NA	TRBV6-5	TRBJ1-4	CASSLRSSSNEKLFF	TGTGCCAGTTCGTTAAGGTCCAGTTCGAATGAAAAACTGTTTTTT
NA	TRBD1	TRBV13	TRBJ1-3	CASSKSKWQGAAGNTIYF	TGTGCCAGCAGCAAGTCTAAATGGCAGGGGGCTGCGGGAAACACCATATATTTT
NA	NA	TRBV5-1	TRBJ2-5	CASSPRAGETQYF	TGCGCCAGCAGCCCGAGGGCCGGAGAGACCCAGTACTTC
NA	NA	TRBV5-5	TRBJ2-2	CASSLVLNTGELFF	TGTGCCAGCAGCTTGGTCCTGAACACCGGGGAGCTGTTTTTT